Included here is one T cell receptor (beta chain) sequence, with context. The sample belongs to a study of cytotoxic CD8 clonotypes in ibrutinib-treated CLL. About the study: Some 25 partial and 2 complete responses; at median roughly 70 months, 14 remitted, approximately 12 progressed. Response samples followed a median 12 months of treatment, range 6 to 36.

Depth targeted 1 in 200,000 to 1 in 1 million T cells, averaging 10x coverage per clonotype. TCRdb keeps only in-frame clones here, not all; method: immunoSEQ multiplex PCR. The sample carries 250,000 to 350,000 clones, less than 85% recorded once. The CDR3 has 14 amino acids. The ends lost 6 bases at V and 2 bases at J; junction bases unmatched: 6. CDR1 and CDR2 (germline): ENHRY, SYGVKD. The chain combines TRBV10-3 with TRBJ2-7; 8 bases are a match to TRBD1. The source of this sequence is a human donor with chronic lymphocytic leukemia. This material consisted of PBMCs, taken at disease progression, from a patient treated with ibrutinib. The CDR3: CAIRPGTGTYEQYF. In nucleotides, the CDR3 is TGTGCCATCAGGCCCGGGACAGGAACCTACGAGCAGTACTTC.